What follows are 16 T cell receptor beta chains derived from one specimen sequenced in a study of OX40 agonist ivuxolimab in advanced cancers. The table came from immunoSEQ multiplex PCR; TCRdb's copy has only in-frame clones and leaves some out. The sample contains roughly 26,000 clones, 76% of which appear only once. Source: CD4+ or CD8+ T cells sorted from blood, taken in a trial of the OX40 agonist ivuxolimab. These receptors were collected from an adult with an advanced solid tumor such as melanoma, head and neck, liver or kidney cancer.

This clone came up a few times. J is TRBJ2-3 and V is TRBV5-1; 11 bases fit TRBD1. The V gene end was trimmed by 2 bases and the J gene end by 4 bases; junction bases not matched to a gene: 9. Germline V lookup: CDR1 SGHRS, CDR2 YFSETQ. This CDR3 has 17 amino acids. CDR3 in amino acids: CASSFNVRDRGADTQYF. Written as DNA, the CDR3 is TGCGCCAGCAGCTTCAACGTCCGGGACAGGGGGGCAGATACGCAGTATTTT.

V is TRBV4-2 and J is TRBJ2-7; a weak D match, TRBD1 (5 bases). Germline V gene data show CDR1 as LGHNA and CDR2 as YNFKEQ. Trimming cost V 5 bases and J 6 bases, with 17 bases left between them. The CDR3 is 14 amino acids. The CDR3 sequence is CASSSMTDGGEQYF. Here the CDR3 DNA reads TGTGCCAGCAGCTCAATGACAGACGGCGGCGAGCAGTACTTC.

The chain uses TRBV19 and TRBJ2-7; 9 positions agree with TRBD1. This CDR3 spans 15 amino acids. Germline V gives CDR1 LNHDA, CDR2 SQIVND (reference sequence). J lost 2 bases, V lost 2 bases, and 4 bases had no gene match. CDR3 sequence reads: CASSIRDRDPYEQYF. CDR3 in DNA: TGTGCCAGTAGTATAAGGGACAGGGATCCCTACGAGCAGTACTTC. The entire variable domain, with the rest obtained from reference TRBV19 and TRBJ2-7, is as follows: DGGITQSPKYLFRKEGQNVTLSCEQNLNHDAMYWYRQDPGQGLRLIYYSQIVNDFQKGDIAEGYSVSREKKESFPLTVTSAQKNPTAFYLCASSIRDRDPYEQYFGPGTRLTVT.

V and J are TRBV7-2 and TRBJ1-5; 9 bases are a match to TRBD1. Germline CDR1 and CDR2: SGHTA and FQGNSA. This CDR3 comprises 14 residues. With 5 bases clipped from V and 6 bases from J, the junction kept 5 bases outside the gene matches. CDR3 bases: TGTGCCAGCAGCCCCGGACAGGGGAGTCAGCCCCAGCATTTT. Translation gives CASSPGQGSQPQHF.

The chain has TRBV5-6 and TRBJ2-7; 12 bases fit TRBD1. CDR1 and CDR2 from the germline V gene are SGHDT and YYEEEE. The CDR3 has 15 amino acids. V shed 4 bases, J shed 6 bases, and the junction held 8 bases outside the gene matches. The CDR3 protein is CASSPRGQGALEQYF. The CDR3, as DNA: TGTGCCAGCAGCCCCAGGGGACAGGGGGCACTCGAGCAGTACTTC.

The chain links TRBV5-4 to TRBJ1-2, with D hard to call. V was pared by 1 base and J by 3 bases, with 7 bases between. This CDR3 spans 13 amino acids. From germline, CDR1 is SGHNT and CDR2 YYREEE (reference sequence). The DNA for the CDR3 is TGTGCCAGCAGCTTGTTGACCGACTATGGCTACACCTTC. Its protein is CASSLLTDYGYTF.

The chain's CDR3 is CASWDTVLYEQYF. CDR3 nucleotides: TGTGCCAGCTGGGACACGGTCCTCTACGAGCAGTACTTC. J is TRBJ2-7 and V is TRBV6-1; D perhaps matches TRBD1 (6 bases). CDR3 length equals 13 residues. Germline V gene lookup returns CDR1 MNHNS and CDR2 SASEGT. Trimming cost V 8 bases and J 3 bases, with 14 bases left between them.

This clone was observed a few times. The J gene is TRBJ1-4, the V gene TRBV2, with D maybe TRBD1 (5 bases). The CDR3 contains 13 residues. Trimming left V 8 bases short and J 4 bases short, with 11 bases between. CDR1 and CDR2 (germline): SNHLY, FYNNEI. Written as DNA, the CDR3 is TGTGCCAGCTGCAGGGACTATAATGAAAAACTGTTTTTT. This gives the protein CASCRDYNEKLFF.

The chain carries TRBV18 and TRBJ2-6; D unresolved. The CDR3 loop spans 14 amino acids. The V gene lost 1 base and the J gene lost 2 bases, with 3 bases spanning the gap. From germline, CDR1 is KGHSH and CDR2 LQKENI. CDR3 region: CASSPLAGANVLTF. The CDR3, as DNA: TGTGCCAGCTCACCACTTGCTGGGGCCAACGTCCTGACTTTC.

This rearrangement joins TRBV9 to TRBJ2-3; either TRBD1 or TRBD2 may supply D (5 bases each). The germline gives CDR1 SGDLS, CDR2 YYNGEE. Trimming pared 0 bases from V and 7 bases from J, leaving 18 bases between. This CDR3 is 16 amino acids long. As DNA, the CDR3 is TGTGCCAGCAGCGTAGATTCTTTGGGGACCACCTATACGCAGTATTTT. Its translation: CASSVDSLGTTYTQYF.

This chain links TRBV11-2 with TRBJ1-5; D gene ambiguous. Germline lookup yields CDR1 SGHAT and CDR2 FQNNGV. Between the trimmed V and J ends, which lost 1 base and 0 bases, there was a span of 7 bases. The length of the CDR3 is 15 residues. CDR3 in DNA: TGTGCCAGCAGCTTAGGGGCCTCTAGCAATCAGCCCCAGCATTTT. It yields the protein CASSLGASSNQPQHF. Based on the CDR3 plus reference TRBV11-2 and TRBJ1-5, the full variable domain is EAGVAQSPRYKIIEKRQSVAFWCNPISGHATLYWYQQILGQGPKLLIQFQNNGVVDDSQLPKDRFSAERLKGVDSTLKIQPAKLEDSAVYLCASSLGASSNQPQHFGDGTRLSIL.

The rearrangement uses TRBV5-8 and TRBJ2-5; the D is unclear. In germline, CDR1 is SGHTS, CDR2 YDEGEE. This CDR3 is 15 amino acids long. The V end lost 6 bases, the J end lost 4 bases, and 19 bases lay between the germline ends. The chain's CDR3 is CASTQPQIVGETQYF. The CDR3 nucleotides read TGTGCCAGCACTCAACCCCAAATCGTGGGAGAGACCCAGTACTTC.

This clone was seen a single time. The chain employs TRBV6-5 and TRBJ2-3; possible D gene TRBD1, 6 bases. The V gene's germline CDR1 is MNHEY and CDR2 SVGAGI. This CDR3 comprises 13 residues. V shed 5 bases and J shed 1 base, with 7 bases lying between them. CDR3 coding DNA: TGTGCCAGCAGTCGACAGGGCACAGATACGCAGTATTTT. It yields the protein CASSRQGTDTQYF.

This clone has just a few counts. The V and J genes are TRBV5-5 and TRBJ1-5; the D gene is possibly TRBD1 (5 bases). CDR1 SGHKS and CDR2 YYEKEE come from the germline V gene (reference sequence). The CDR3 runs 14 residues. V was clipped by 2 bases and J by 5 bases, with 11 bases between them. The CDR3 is CASSLGRGDQPQHF. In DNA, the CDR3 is TGTGCCAGCAGCTTAGGAAGAGGGGATCAGCCCCAGCATTTT.

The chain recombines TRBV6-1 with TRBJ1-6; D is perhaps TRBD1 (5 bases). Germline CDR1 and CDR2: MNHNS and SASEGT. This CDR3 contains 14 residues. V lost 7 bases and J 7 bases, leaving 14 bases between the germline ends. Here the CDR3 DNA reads TGTGCCAGCAAAGGTGTCAGGGTAAATTCACCCCTCCACTTT. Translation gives CASKGVRVNSPLHF.

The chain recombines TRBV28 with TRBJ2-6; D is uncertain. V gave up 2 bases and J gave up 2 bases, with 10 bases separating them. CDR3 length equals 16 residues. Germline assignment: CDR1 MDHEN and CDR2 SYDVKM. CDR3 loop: CASSLKPVPGANVLTF. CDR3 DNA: TGTGCCAGCAGTTTAAAACCAGTCCCTGGGGCCAACGTCCTGACTTTC.